Reported below is one T cell receptor (beta chain). This entry belongs to a study of control samples from healthy donors and cancer patients. The CDR3 totals 14 residues. Trimming removed 2 bases from V and 2 bases from J, with 9 bases in between. Looked up from germline, CDR1 is LNHDA and CDR2 is SQIVND (reference sequence). Sequencing was performed with immunoSEQ multiplex PCR; in TCRdb, only in-frame clones are kept and a portion is missing. The sample carries under 30,000 clones, around three quarters recorded once. The sequenced material came from PBMCs. This chain connects TRBV19 to TRBJ1-1; D is ambiguous. This clonotype originated in a man aged 60-69 years with head and neck cancer. In DNA form, the CDR3 reads TGTGCCAGTAGTATAACGGCAGAAAACACTGAAGCTTTCTTT. Translating gives CASSITAENTEAFF. Variable domain in full (rest from reference TRBV19 and TRBJ1-1): DGGITQSPKYLFRKEGQNVTLSCEQNLNHDAMYWYRQDPGQGLRLIYYSQIVNDFQKGDIAEGYSVSREKKESFPLTVTSAQKNPTAFYLCASSITAENTEAFFGQGTRLTVV.